This T cell receptor beta chain emerged from a study of blood T cell repertoires in COVID-19. Study background: Acute and convalescent COVID-19 specimens originated in the United States, Italy and Spain. Sources were T cells, B-cell-depleted T cells, or PBMCs; the material itself was cDNA or gDNA.

Original processing notes: Estimates of nucleated cell counts were drawn from the amplification of reference gene primers. Libraries were prepared by immunoSEQ multiplex PCR; TCRdb keeps only in-frame clonotypes and omits some of them. V, J and clone size reflect that table, while D and trimming were determined from the DNA. This table holds 150,000 to 200,000 clones, 70% to 90% found once. This CDR3 is built from 14 residues. The TCR originated in an elderly woman with acute or convalescent COVID-19. V usage is TRBV21-1 and J usage is TRBJ2-5; TRBD1, the table's D call, was not compared with the DNA. TRBV21-1 is annotated as a pseudogene. What was sequenced was peripheral blood. The CDR3 DNA reads as TGTGCCAGCAGCAAAGTTTGGACAGGAGAGACCCAGTACTTC. Translating it yields CASSKVWTGETQYF.